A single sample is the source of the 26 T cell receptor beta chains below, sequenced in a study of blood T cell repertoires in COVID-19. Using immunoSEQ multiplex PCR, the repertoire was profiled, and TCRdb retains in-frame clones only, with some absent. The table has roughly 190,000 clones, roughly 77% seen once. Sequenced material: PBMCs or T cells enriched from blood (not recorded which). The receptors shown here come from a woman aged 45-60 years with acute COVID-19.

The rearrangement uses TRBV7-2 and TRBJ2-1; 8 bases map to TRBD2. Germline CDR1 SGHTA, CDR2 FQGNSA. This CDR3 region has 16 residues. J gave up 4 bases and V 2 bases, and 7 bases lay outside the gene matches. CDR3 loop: CASSLTGGHPYNEQFF. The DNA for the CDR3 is TGTGCCAGCAGCTTAACGGGGGGGCACCCTTACAATGAGCAGTTCTTC.

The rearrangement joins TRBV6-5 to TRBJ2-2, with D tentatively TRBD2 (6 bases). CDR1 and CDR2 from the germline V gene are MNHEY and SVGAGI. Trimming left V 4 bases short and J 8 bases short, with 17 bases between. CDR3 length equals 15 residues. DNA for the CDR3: TGTGCCAGCAGTTTGACGTCAGGGACTGTGGGGGAGCTGTTTTTT. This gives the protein CASSLTSGTVGELFF.

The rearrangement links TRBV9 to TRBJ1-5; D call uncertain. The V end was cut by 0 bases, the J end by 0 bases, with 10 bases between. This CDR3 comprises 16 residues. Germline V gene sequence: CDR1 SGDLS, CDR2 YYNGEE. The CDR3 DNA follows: TGTGCCAGCAGCGTAGGTGGCACGAATAGCAATCAGCCCCAGCATTTT. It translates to CASSVGGTNSNQPQHF.

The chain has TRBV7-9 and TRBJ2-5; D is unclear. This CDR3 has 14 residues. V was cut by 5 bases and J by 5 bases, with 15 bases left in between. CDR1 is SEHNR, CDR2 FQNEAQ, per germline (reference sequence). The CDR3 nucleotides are TGTGCCAGCAGCCGTCTAGAGGCAGCTGAGACCCAGTACTTC. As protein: CASSRLEAAETQYF.

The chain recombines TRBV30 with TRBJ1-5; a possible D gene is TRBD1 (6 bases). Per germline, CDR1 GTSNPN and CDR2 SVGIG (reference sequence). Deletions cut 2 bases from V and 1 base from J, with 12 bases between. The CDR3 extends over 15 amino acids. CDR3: CAWSFRDTSNQPQHF. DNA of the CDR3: TGTGCCTGGAGTTTCCGGGACACAAGCAATCAGCCCCAGCATTTT.

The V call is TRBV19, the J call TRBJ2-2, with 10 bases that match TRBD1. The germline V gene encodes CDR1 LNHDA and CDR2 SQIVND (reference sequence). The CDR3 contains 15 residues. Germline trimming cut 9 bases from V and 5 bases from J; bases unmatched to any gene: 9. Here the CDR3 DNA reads TGTGCCAGCAAAAACCAGGACAGGGGGACCGGGGAGCTGTTTTTT. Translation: CASKNQDRGTGELFF.

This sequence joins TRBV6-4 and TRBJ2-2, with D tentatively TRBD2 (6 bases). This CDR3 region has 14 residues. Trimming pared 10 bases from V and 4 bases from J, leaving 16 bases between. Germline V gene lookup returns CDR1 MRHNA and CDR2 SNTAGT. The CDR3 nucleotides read TGTGCCACCAGGCGGTTGGGGGGCACCGGGGAGCTGTTTTTT. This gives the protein CATRRLGGTGELFF.

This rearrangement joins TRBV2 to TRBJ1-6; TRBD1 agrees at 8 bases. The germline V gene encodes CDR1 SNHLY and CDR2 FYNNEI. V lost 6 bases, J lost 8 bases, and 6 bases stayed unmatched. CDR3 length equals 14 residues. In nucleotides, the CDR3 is TGTGCCAGCAGATTACAGGGGGTGGATTCACCCCTCCACTTT. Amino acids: CASRLQGVDSPLHF.

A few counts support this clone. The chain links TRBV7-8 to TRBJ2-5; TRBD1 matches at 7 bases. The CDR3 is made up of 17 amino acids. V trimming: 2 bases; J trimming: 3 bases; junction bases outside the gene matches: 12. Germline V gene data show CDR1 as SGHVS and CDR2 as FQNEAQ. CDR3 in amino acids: CASSLLFGTDSKETQYF. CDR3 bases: TGTGCCAGCAGCTTATTATTTGGGACAGATTCTAAAGAGACCCAGTACTTC.

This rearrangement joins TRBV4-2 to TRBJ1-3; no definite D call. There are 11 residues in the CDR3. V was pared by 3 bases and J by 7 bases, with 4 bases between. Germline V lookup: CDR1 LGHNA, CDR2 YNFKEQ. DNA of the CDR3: TGTGCCAGCAGCCAGGAGAACACCATATATTTT. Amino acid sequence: CASSQENTIYF.

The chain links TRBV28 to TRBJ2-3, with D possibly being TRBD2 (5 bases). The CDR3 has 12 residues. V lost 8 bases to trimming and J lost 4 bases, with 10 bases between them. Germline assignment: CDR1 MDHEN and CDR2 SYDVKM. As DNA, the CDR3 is TGTGCCAGCGTTAGCGAGCCAGATACGCAGTATTTT. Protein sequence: CASVSEPDTQYF.

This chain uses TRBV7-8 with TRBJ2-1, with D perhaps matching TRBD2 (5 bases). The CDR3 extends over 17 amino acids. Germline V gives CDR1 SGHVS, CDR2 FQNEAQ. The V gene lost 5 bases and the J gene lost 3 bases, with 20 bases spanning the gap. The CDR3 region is CASSPTAEGEVYNEQFF. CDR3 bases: TGTGCCAGCAGCCCCACCGCAGAGGGAGAGGTCTACAATGAGCAGTTCTTC.

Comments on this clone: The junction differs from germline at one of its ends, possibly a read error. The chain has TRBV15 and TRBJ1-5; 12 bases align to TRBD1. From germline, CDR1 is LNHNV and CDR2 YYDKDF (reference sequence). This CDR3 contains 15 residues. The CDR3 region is CATSREGQGAQPQHF. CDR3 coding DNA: TGTGCCACCAGCCGAGAGGGACAGGGGGCTCAGCCCCAGCATTTT.

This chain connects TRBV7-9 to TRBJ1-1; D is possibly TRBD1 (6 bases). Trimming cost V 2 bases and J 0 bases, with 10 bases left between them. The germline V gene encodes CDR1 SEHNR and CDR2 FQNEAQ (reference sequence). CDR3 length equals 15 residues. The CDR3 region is CASSLSTGMNTEAFF. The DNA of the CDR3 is TGTGCCAGCAGCTTATCGACAGGAATGAACACTGAAGCTTTCTTT.

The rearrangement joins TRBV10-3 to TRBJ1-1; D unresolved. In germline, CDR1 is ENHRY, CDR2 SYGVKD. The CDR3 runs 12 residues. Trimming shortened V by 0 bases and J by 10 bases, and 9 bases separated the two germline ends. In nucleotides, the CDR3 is TGTGCCATCAGTGAGTCGCTTCAGGTAGCTTTCTTT. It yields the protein CAISESLQVAFF.

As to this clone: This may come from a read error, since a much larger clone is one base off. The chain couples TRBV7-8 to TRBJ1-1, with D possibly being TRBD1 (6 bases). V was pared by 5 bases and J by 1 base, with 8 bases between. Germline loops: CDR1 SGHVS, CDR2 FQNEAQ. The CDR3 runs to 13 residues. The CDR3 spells CASSKQGNTEAFF. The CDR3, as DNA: TGTGCCAGCAGCAAACAGGGGAACACTGAAGCTTTCTTT.

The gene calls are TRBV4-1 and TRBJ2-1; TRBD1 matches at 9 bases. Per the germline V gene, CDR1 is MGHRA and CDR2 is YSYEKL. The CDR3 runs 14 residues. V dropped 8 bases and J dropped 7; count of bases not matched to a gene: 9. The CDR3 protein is CASGLGGQGNEQFF. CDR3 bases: TGCGCCAGCGGACTGGGGGGACAGGGTAATGAGCAGTTCTTC.

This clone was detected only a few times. CDR3 residues: CASRGSWDSNSRFNYGYTF. The CDR3 coding sequence is TGTGCCAGCAGGGGGAGTTGGGACTCAAACTCCCGCTTTAACTATGGCTACACCTTC. The chain is built from TRBV27 and TRBJ1-2; weak D call: TRBD1 (5 bases). The CDR3 sequence is 19 residues long. Trimming pared 6 bases from V and 1 base from J, leaving 27 bases between. Per the germline V gene, CDR1 is MNHEY and CDR2 is SMNVEV (reference sequence).

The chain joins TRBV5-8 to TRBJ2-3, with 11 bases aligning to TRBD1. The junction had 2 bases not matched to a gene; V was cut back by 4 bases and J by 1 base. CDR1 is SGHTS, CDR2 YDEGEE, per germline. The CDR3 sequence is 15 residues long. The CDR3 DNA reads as TGTGCCAGCAGCCCGGGACAGGGGGGCACAGATACGCAGTATTTT. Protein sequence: CASSPGQGGTDTQYF.

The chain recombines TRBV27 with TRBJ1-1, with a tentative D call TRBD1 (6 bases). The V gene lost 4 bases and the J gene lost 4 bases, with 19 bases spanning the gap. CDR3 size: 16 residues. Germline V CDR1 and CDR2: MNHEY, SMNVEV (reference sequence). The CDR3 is CASSYGQNRLITEAFF. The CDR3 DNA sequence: TGTGCCAGCAGTTACGGACAGAATCGGCTTATCACTGAAGCTTTCTTT.

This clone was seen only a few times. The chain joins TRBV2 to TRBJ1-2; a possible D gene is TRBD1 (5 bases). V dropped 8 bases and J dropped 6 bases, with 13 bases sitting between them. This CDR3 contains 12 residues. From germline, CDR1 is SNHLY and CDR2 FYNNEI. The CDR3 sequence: CASAGNWDGYTF. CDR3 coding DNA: TGTGCCAGCGCAGGGAATTGGGATGGCTACACCTTC.

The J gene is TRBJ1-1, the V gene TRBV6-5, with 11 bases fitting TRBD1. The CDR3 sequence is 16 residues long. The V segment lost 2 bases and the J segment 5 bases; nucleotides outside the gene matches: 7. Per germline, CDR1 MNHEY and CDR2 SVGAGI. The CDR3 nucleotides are TGTGCCAGCAGTTACGGGGGACAGGGGGGGAGGACTGAAGCTTTCTTT. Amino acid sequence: CASSYGGQGGRTEAFF.

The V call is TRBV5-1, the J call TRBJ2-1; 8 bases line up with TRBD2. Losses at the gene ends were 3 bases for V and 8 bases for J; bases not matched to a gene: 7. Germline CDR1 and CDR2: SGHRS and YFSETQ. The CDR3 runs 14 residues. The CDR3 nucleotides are TGCGCCAGCAGCTACGGGGGGGCCAAGGATGAGCAGTTCTTC. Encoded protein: CASSYGGAKDEQFF.

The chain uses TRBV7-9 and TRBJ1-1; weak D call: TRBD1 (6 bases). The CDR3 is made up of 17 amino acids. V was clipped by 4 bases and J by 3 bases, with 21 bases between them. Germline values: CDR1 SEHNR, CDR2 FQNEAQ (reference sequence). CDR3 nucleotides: TGTGCCAGCAGCTCCCCAGGACGGGCGGGGGCGGACACTGAAGCTTTCTTT. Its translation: CASSSPGRAGADTEAFF. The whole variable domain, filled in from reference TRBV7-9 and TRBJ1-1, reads DTGVSQNPRHKITKRGQNVTFRCDPISEHNRLYWYRQTLGQGPEFLTYFQNEAQLEKSRLLSDRFSAERPKGSFSTLEIQRTEQGDSAMYLCASSSPGRAGADTEAFFGQGTRLTVV.

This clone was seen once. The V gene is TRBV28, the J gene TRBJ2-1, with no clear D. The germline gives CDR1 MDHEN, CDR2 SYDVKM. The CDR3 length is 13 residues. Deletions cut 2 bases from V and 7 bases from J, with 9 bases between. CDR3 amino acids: CASSLGGLNEQFF. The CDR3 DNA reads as TGTGCCAGCAGTTTAGGCGGCCTGAATGAGCAGTTCTTC.

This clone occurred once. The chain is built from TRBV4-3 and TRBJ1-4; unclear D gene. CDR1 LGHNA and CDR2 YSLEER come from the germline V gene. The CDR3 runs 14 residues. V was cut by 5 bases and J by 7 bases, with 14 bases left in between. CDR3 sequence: CASSLHIPPEKLFF. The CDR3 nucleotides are TGCGCCAGCAGCTTACACATACCCCCTGAAAAACTGTTTTTT.